Below, 21 T cell receptor beta chains from the same sample are listed, as sequenced in a study of shared clonotypes between healthy human individuals. Cells designated naive CD8 were CD45RO-negative and were positively selected for CCR7, with terminally differentiated effector memory CD45RA+ cells excluded. The data were produced by immunoSEQ multiplex PCR, yet TCRdb's version contains in-frame clones alone and is incomplete. The repertoire consists of under 2,000,000 clones, with approximately 94% occurring once and the leading ten covering more than 0.9%. The sequencing sample was made of naive CD8+ T cells sorted from blood. These receptors originate from a man between 18 and 29 years old in good health.

This chain connects TRBV6-1 to TRBJ2-1, with TRBD2 matching 14 bases. V gave up 3 bases and J gave up 12 bases; unmatched junction bases: 13. Germline values: CDR1 MNHNS, CDR2 SASEGT. The CDR3 sequence is 17 residues long. CDR3 residues: CASSEGLGGLAGVGQFF. DNA of the CDR3: TGTGCCAGCAGTGAGGGTCTTGGGGGACTAGCGGGGGTGGGGCAGTTCTTC.

Comment on this clone: Different DNA sequences within this sample yield the same CDR3. The chain combines TRBV9 with TRBJ2-3; D is perhaps TRBD1 (6 bases). From germline, CDR1 is SGDLS and CDR2 YYNGEE. The CDR3 has 15 amino acids. V gave up 4 bases and J gave up 0 bases, with 12 bases separating them. CDR3 sequence reads: CASSPQGHSTDTQYF. Written as DNA, the CDR3 is TGTGCCAGCAGCCCTCAGGGACACAGCACAGATACGCAGTATTTT.

The rearrangement links TRBV5-6 to TRBJ2-2; no firm D call. With 4 bases removed from V and 4 bases from J, the gap between germline ends came to 17 bases. This CDR3 spans 16 amino acids. CDR1 and CDR2 from the germline V gene are SGHDT and YYEEEE. The CDR3 protein is CASSLLERLGTGELFF. CDR3 in DNA: TGTGCCAGCAGCCTATTGGAACGGCTGGGCACCGGGGAGCTGTTTTTT.

V usage is TRBV6-1 and J usage is TRBJ2-7; 10 bases match TRBD1. The CDR3 has 16 residues. Germline values: CDR1 MNHNS, CDR2 SASEGT. The V segment lost 4 bases and the J segment 6 bases; nucleotides outside the gene matches: 12. The CDR3 loop reads CASSVHGDRGSREQYF. CDR3 nucleotides: TGTGCCAGCAGTGTCCATGGGGACAGGGGATCCCGCGAGCAGTACTTC.

This clone was counted a single time. This CDR3 reads CASSLMRDDYEQYF. Here the CDR3 DNA reads TGTGCCAGCAGCTTAATGCGGGATGACTACGAGCAGTACTTC. V usage is TRBV7-6 and J usage is TRBJ2-7, with D maybe TRBD2 (6 bases). With 2 bases removed from V and 3 bases from J, the gap between germline ends came to 11 bases. Germline V gene data show CDR1 as SGHVS and CDR2 as FNYEAQ. There are 14 residues in the CDR3.

The chain joins TRBV9 to TRBJ1-4; D is uncertain. The germline V and J ends were trimmed by 1 base and 6 bases, with 7 bases remaining between them. CDR1 is SGDLS, CDR2 YYNGEE, per germline. The CDR3 totals 13 residues. The CDR3 bases are TGTGCCAGCAGCGTAAGCACAGATGAAAAACTGTTTTTT. This encodes CASSVSTDEKLFF.

This rearrangement joins TRBV7-6 to TRBJ1-3; possible D gene TRBD1, 5 bases. V was trimmed by 5 bases and J by 7 bases, leaving 24 bases between them. Germline CDR1 is SGHVS and CDR2 is FNYEAQ. CDR3 length: 17 residues. The CDR3 nucleotides read TGTGCCAGCAGCCCAACCGGGACTGCTCAATACGCGAACACCATATATTTT. It specifies CASSPTGTAQYANTIYF.

As to this clone: Other DNA sequences in this sample translate to the same CDR3. CDR3 coding DNA: TGTGCCAGCAGTTACGGGACAGGGAACACTGAAGCTTTCTTT. This sequence encodes CASSYGTGNTEAFF. The chain carries TRBV6-5 and TRBJ1-1; 8 bases line up with TRBD1. Germline CDR1 is MNHEY and CDR2 is SVGAGI. V shed 2 bases, J shed 1 base, and the junction held 0 bases outside the gene matches. The CDR3 covers 14 residues.

The genes are TRBV4-1 and TRBJ2-5; 7 bases match TRBD1. Germline V lookup: CDR1 MGHRA, CDR2 YSYEKL. This CDR3 region has 16 residues. With V trimmed by 2 bases and J by 1 base, 7 bases remained unmatched. DNA for the CDR3: TGCGCCAGCAGCCAATATCCGGGACAGACCCAAGAGACCCAGTACTTC. As protein: CASSQYPGQTQETQYF.

The V and J genes are TRBV27 and TRBJ1-2; D ambiguous. The CDR3 is made up of 13 amino acids. Looked up from germline, CDR1 is MNHEY and CDR2 is SMNVEV (reference sequence). V dropped 6 bases and J dropped 4 bases, with 12 bases sitting between them. The CDR3, as DNA: TGTGCCAGCAGCCCTTACGCGGGCTATGGCTACACCTTC. Residues: CASSPYAGYGYTF.

This sequence joins TRBV19 and TRBJ1-1, with unresolved D. This CDR3 is built from 14 residues. Trimming cost V 2 bases and J 1 base, with 8 bases left between them. CDR1 and CDR2 (germline): LNHDA, SQIVND (reference sequence). The CDR3 DNA follows: TGTGCCAGTAGTATAAAGGACGGGAACACTGAAGCTTTCTTT. Translating it yields CASSIKDGNTEAFF.

In regard to this clone: The sample carries other DNA sequences with the same CDR3. J is TRBJ2-7 and V is TRBV5-1; 10 bases are shared with TRBD1. The junction had 1 base not matched to a gene; V was cut back by 0 bases and J by 4 bases. Germline assignment: CDR1 SGHRS and CDR2 YFSETQ. There are 14 residues in the CDR3. CDR3 residues: CASSLGTGGYEQYF. DNA for the CDR3: TGCGCCAGCAGCTTGGGGACAGGGGGTTACGAGCAGTACTTC.

The chain employs TRBV5-1 and TRBJ2-2; 13 bases line up with TRBD2. The CDR3 is 17 amino acids. Germline V gene sequence: CDR1 SGHRS, CDR2 YFSETQ. The J segment lost 2 bases and the V segment lost 4 bases, leaving 5 bases of the junction unmatched. The CDR3 coding sequence is TGCGCCAGCAGCCCAGGGACTAGCGGGAAAAACACCGGGGAGCTGTTTTTT. This encodes CASSPGTSGKNTGELFF. The full variable domain, rest sourced from reference TRBV5-1 and TRBJ2-2, is KAGVTQTPRYLIKTRGQQVTLSCSPISGHRSVSWYQQTPGQGLQFLFEYFSETQRNKGNFPGRFSGRQFSNSRSEMNVSTLELGDSALYLCASSPGTSGKNTGELFFGEGSRLTVL.

About this clone: The same CDR3 arises from other DNA sequences in this sample as well. The chain carries TRBV27 and TRBJ1-5; no firm D call. The V gene lost 3 bases and the J gene lost 3 bases, with 9 bases spanning the gap. Germline lookup yields CDR1 MNHEY and CDR2 SMNVEV (reference sequence). The CDR3 sequence is 14 residues long. This chain's CDR3 is CASSLGGPNQPQHF. The CDR3 region has the DNA TGTGCCAGCAGTTTGGGCGGACCCAATCAGCCCCAGCATTTT.

This sequence joins TRBV5-1 and TRBJ2-3; tentatively, D is TRBD2 (6 bases). The CDR3 is 15 residues long. Germline lookup yields CDR1 SGHRS and CDR2 YFSETQ. The V end was cut by 3 bases, the J end by 2 bases, with 13 bases between. The CDR3 DNA sequence: TGCGCCAGCAGCTCAGGGACTCAATACACAGATACGCAGTATTTT. Residues: CASSSGTQYTDTQYF.

In DNA, the CDR3 is TGTGCCAGCAGCTCCGGGGGGGCCCCCTACAATGAGCAGTTCTTC. It translates to CASSSGGAPYNEQFF. This chain connects TRBV7-9 to TRBJ2-1; 8 bases are a match to TRBD2. The germline CDR1 and CDR2 sequences are SEHNR and FQNEAQ (reference sequence). V dropped 4 bases and J dropped 2; count of bases not matched to a gene: 4. This CDR3 has 15 residues.

The chain joins TRBV2 to TRBJ1-1; D possibly corresponds to TRBD1 (6 bases). Trimming took off 1 base at V and 5 bases at J, with 11 bases between the two ends. Germline CDR1 reads SNHLY; CDR2 reads FYNNEI. CDR3 length: 14 residues. This CDR3 is CASSEEAGETEAFF. The CDR3 nucleotides read TGTGCCAGCAGTGAAGAGGCAGGGGAAACTGAAGCTTTCTTT.

V and J are TRBV13 and TRBJ2-7; 12 positions match TRBD2. Trimming cost V 5 bases and J 2 bases; bases outside gene matches: 4. Per germline, CDR1 PRHDT and CDR2 FYEKMQ (reference sequence). This CDR3 has 15 amino acids. CDR3 protein: CASSPGTSGPYEQYF. CDR3 DNA: TGTGCCAGCAGCCCCGGGACTAGCGGGCCCTACGAGCAGTACTTC.

The J gene is TRBJ2-1, the V gene TRBV9; TRBD1 aligns across 7 bases. The CDR3 runs 16 residues. J was trimmed by 4 bases and V by 0 bases; bases with no gene match: 7. Germline V gives CDR1 SGDLS, CDR2 YYNGEE. The CDR3, as DNA: TGTGCCAGCAGCGTAGAAGTAGGGGGCGTTTACAATGAGCAGTTCTTC. Its translation: CASSVEVGGVYNEQFF.

The V and J genes are TRBV5-6 and TRBJ2-7, with 10 bases fitting TRBD1. The V gene end was trimmed by 3 bases and the J gene end by 5 bases; junction bases not matched to a gene: 8. The germline CDR1 and CDR2 sequences are SGHDT and YYEEEE. There are 15 residues in the CDR3. In DNA form, the CDR3 reads TGTGCCAGCAGCTCGGGGGACAGGGGCTATGACGAGCAGTACTTC. The encoded protein is CASSSGDRGYDEQYF.

The chain uses TRBV27 and TRBJ1-1; no reliable D call. The CDR3 sequence is 15 residues long. The germline V and J ends were trimmed by 7 bases and 3 bases, with 18 bases remaining between them. The germline V gene has CDR1 MNHEY and CDR2 SMNVEV (reference sequence). CDR3 DNA: TGTGCCAGCATCCCCGGCGCAGGCAGTTACACTGAAGCTTTCTTT. This gives the protein CASIPGAGSYTEAFF.